One sample yielded the 15 T cell receptor beta chains listed below, sequenced in a study of CD8+ T cells in alopecia areata. The authors extracted RNA and reverse transcribed it into cDNA as the sequencing template. This table comes from immunoSEQ multiplex PCR, and its TCRdb copy is limited to in-frame clones, with some not included. Found here are 150,000 or so clones, about 51% of them singletons; the top ten hold approximately 15%. Documented treatment: oral pan-JAK inhibitor, 5-10 mg twice daily. Sequencing was performed on CD8+ T cells sorted from blood, taken at week 4, from a patient treated with tofacitinib. These receptors were collected from a human donor with alopecia areata.

This clone was observed once. V gene TRBV30 combines with J gene TRBJ2-7; 9 bases line up with TRBD1. Germline V gives CDR1 GTSNPN, CDR2 SVGIG (reference sequence). This CDR3 contains 13 residues. The ends lost 0 bases at V and 6 bases at J; junction bases unmatched: 3. The CDR3 sequence: CAWSVDRGSEQYF. Here the CDR3 DNA reads TGTGCCTGGAGTGTGGACAGGGGTAGCGAGCAGTACTTC.

This clone was observed a few times. The chain joins TRBV6-5 to TRBJ1-2; D is possibly TRBD1 (5 bases). Trimming removed 4 bases at V and 8 bases at J, with 14 bases between. Germline CDR1 is MNHEY and CDR2 is SVGAGI. The CDR3 is made up of 13 amino acids. CDR3: CASSWTGGGGYTF. In nucleotides, the CDR3 is TGTGCCAGCAGTTGGACGGGGGGAGGAGGCTACACCTTC.

This chain links TRBV29-1 with TRBJ1-2; D unresolved. The V and J ends lost 3 bases and 8 bases respectively, with 16 bases between them. Germline V lookup: CDR1 SQVTM, CDR2 ANQGSEA. The CDR3 extends over 13 amino acids. The CDR3 protein is CSVEGRAGRGYTF. CDR3 DNA: TGCAGCGTTGAGGGGAGGGCCGGTCGGGGCTACACCTTC.

The rearrangement links TRBV7-9 to TRBJ1-1; a weak D match, TRBD1 (6 bases). The V gene's germline CDR1 is SEHNR and CDR2 FQNEAQ (reference sequence). V was cut by 8 bases and J by 5 bases, with 15 bases left in between. This CDR3 is 13 amino acids long. CDR3 coding DNA: TGTGCCAGCTCCCCGGGGGGCGCGACTGAAGCTTTCTTT. This codes for CASSPGGATEAFF.

Only a few counts were recorded for this clone. V usage is TRBV4-1 and J usage is TRBJ2-3; no clear D. The CDR3 has 14 amino acids. In germline, CDR1 is MGHRA, CDR2 YSYEKL. Trimming left V 6 bases short and J 2 bases short, with 12 bases between. In DNA, the CDR3 is TGCGCCAGCAGTACACGCCGGCTCACAGATACGCAGTATTTT. Protein: CASSTRRLTDTQYF.

The chain carries TRBV2 and TRBJ2-3, with 10 bases fitting TRBD2. Per germline, CDR1 SNHLY and CDR2 FYNNEI. After removal of 3 bases from V and 1 base from J, the junction contained 10 bases not matched to a gene. This CDR3 comprises 18 residues. CDR3 sequence (DNA): TGTGCCAGCAGTGATGACTCCACTAGCGGGGACCGCACAGATACGCAGTATTTT. Encoded protein: CASSDDSTSGDRTDTQYF.

This clone was seen many times. The rearrangement joins TRBV27 to TRBJ2-7, with 7 nucleotides matching TRBD2. The CDR3 runs to 13 residues. J was trimmed by 3 bases and V by 9 bases; bases with no gene match: 8. Germline V gene sequence: CDR1 MNHEY, CDR2 SMNVEV (reference sequence). The CDR3 here is CASGGGIYYEQYF. DNA for the CDR3: TGTGCCAGTGGGGGGGGGATCTACTACGAGCAGTACTTC.

The chain uses TRBV5-1 and TRBJ1-2; 7 nucleotides agree with TRBD1. V shed 3 bases, J shed 6 bases, and the junction held 8 bases outside the gene matches. The CDR3 contains 14 residues. Germline lookup yields CDR1 SGHRS and CDR2 YFSETQ. Here the CDR3 reads CASSSHRGMDGYTF. CDR3 nucleotides: TGCGCCAGCAGCTCACACAGGGGAATGGATGGCTACACCTTC.

This rearrangement joins TRBV9 to TRBJ2-1; D is possibly TRBD1 or TRBD2 (6 bases each). Trimming cost V 4 bases and J 10 bases, with 12 bases left between them. The CDR3 totals 12 residues. The germline V gene has CDR1 SGDLS and CDR2 YYNGEE. The CDR3 region has the DNA TGTGCCAGCAGCCCCGAGGGGGGAGAGCAGTTCTTC. It yields the protein CASSPEGGEQFF.

Points on this clone: A read error may account for a junction end that differs from germline. The chain uses TRBV4-1 and TRBJ1-5; D uncertain. Germline CDR1 is MGHRA and CDR2 is YSYEKL. CDR3 length: 14 residues. The CDR3 bases are TGCGCCAGCACCCAAGAAGGGTCGGGTCAGCCCCAGCATTTT. Amino acids: CASTQEGSGQPQHF.

This chain joins TRBV6-6 and TRBJ2-7, with D perhaps TRBD2 (6 bases). V lost 0 bases, J lost 2 bases, and 11 bases lay in between. Germline CDR1 reads MNHNY; CDR2 reads SVGAGI (reference sequence). The CDR3 has 15 residues. CDR3: CASSYSSGGTYEQYF. In nucleotides, the CDR3 is TGTGCCAGCAGTTACTCGAGCGGCGGGACCTACGAGCAGTACTTC.

CDR3 bases: TGTGCCAGCAGCTTGGGGGGCTACGAGCAGTACTTC. Its protein is CASSLGGYEQYF. V usage is TRBV5-6 and J usage is TRBJ2-5, with D uncertain. The J call may be faulty, since TRBJ2-7 better matches the DNA end. The CDR3 spans 12 residues. CDR1 is SGHDT, CDR2 YYEEEE, per germline.

To note about this clone: The junction differs from germline at one of its ends, possibly a read error. V and J are TRBV7-7 and TRBJ2-5; 7 nucleotides line up with TRBD2. Germline V lookup: CDR1 SSHAT, CDR2 FNYEAQ (reference sequence). There are 16 residues in the CDR3. CDR3 in amino acids: CASSLAGLSTQETQYF. In DNA form, the CDR3 reads TGTGCTAGCAGCTTAGCGGGTTTGAGCACCCAAGAGACCCAGTACTTC.

The chain employs TRBV5-6 and TRBJ2-1; 11 bases are a match to TRBD2. This CDR3 comprises 17 residues. Per the germline V gene, CDR1 is SGHDT and CDR2 is YYEEEE. The V segment lost 0 bases and the J segment 10 bases; nucleotides outside the gene matches: 12. In nucleotides, the CDR3 is TGTGCCAGCAGCTTGGCTAGCGGGGGGCCCTTACAATGGGAGCAGTTCTTC. The encoded protein is CASSLASGGPLQWEQFF.

The V gene is TRBV6-5, the J gene TRBJ1-5, with TRBD1 identical over 9 bases. This CDR3 has 14 amino acids. Germline V gives CDR1 MNHEY, CDR2 SVGAGI. The ends lost 8 bases at V and 5 bases at J; junction bases unmatched: 7. The CDR3 loop reads CASWGTGTDQPQHF. CDR3 nucleotide sequence: TGTGCCAGCTGGGGGACAGGGACGGATCAGCCCCAGCATTTT.